This T cell receptor beta chain was captured by sequencing in a study of cytomegalovirus exposure and HLA in healthy donors. Details on this clone: The antigen remains undetermined.

Use of 60 Vbeta and 13 Jbeta primers characterized the PCR. TCRdb's table, derived via immunoSEQ multiplex PCR, lists solely in-frame clones and lacks some. The table has 100,000 to 150,000 clones, approximately 77% seen once. Overall study findings and caveats: Later analysis associated a missense DCLRE1C variant with TCR beta V- and J-gene trimming. Researchers reported that a few CMV-associated chains were confirmed in vitro as CMV antigen-specific.

Looked up from germline, CDR1 is SGHVS and CDR2 is FQNEAQ. V lost 1 base, J lost 1 base, and 0 bases stayed unmatched. CDR3 length equals 15 residues. The genes are TRBV7-8 and TRBJ2-3, with 9 positions matching TRBD1. This TCR derives from a woman in her fifties or sixties in good health and CMV-seronegative. Sequencing was done on a sample of PBMCs. The chain's CDR3 is CASSLGQGGTDTQYF. The DNA of the CDR3 is TGTGCCAGCAGCTTAGGACAGGGGGGCACAGATACGCAGTATTTT.